The 13 T cell receptor beta chains presented below share a single source sample, sequenced in a study of T cell responses to AZD1222 COVID-19 vaccine. Some clones are missing from TCRdb's copy, which holds only in-frame ones; the method was immunoSEQ multiplex PCR. The repertoire holds 150,000 or so clones, with about 87% as singletons. The starting material was peripheral blood, obtained on day 0 of AZD1222 vaccination. These receptors all stem from an adult in good health.

The V call is TRBV19, the J call TRBJ1-5; 7 nucleotides agree with TRBD1. Per germline, CDR1 LNHDA and CDR2 SQIVND (reference sequence). The V gene end was trimmed by 5 bases and the J gene end by 7 bases; junction bases not matched to a gene: 8. The CDR3 sequence is 14 residues long. This CDR3 reads CASSPTGMGQPQHF. In nucleotides, the CDR3 is TGTGCCAGTAGTCCGACAGGGATGGGGCAGCCCCAGCATTTT. The full variable domain, in which reference TRBV19 and TRBJ1-5 provide the parts outside the CDR3, is DGGITQSPKYLFRKEGQNVTLSCEQNLNHDAMYWYRQDPGQGLRLIYYSQIVNDFQKGDIAEGYSVSREKKESFPLTVTSAQKNPTAFYLCASSPTGMGQPQHFGDGTRLSIL.

The chain uses TRBV5-4 and TRBJ1-3; D is undetermined. Germline lookup yields CDR1 SGHNT and CDR2 YYREEE (reference sequence). The V end was cut by 0 bases, the J end by 3 bases, with 10 bases between. There are 15 residues in the CDR3. The chain's CDR3 is CASSLAGGGGNTIYF. The CDR3 region has the DNA TGTGCCAGCAGCTTGGCCGGAGGAGGTGGAAACACCATATATTTT.

V usage is TRBV10-3 and J usage is TRBJ1-2, with unresolved D. There are 13 residues in the CDR3. V lost 5 bases and J 3 bases, leaving 10 bases between the germline ends. Germline V CDR1 and CDR2: ENHRY, SYGVKD. CDR3 coding DNA: TGTGCCATCAGTTCCGGAGAGTACTATGGCTACACCTTC. Encoded protein: CAISSGEYYGYTF.

This chain links TRBV5-6 with TRBJ1-4; 9 positions match TRBD1. Germline V gene sequence: CDR1 SGHDT, CDR2 YYEEEE. This CDR3 is 18 amino acids long. Trimming removed 2 bases from V and 0 bases from J; junction bases left unmatched: 8. The CDR3 is CASSFGGTGFATNEKLFF. The CDR3 DNA reads as TGTGCCAGCAGCTTCGGCGGGACAGGGTTCGCAACTAATGAAAAACTGTTTTTT.

The chain recombines TRBV1 with TRBJ1-6; the table's TRBD1 call for D was not verified on the DNA. TRBV1 is marked as a pseudogene. The CDR3 spans 13 residues. The CDR3 DNA is TGCACCAGCAATGACAGGGAGAATTCACCCCTCCACTTT. Residues: CTSNDRENSPLHF.

V is TRBV5-1 and J is TRBJ2-5, with D unresolved. V was pared by 0 bases and J by 1 base, with 10 bases between. The CDR3 loop spans 15 amino acids. Germline lookup yields CDR1 SGHRS and CDR2 YFSETQ. CDR3 residues: CASSLATRSQETQYF. The DNA for the CDR3 is TGCGCCAGCAGCTTGGCCACAAGGTCCCAAGAGACCCAGTACTTC. The full variable domain, its missing parts supplied by reference TRBV5-1 and TRBJ2-5, is KAGVTQTPRYLIKTRGQQVTLSCSPISGHRSVSWYQQTPGQGLQFLFEYFSETQRNKGNFPGRFSGRQFSNSRSEMNVSTLELGDSALYLCASSLATRSQETQYFGPGTRLLVL.

The V gene is TRBV9, the J gene TRBJ2-5; 11 nucleotides align to TRBD2. The germline V gene encodes CDR1 SGDLS and CDR2 YYNGEE. V was clipped by 0 bases and J by 9 bases; unmatched bases: 1. The CDR3 consists of 13 residues. CDR3 DNA sequence: TGTGCCAGCAGCGTAGAACTAGCGGGGGCCCAGTACTTC. Translation gives CASSVELAGAQYF.

This clone was recorded only once. V is TRBV3-1 (or the pseudogene TRBV3-2) and J is TRBJ2-1; TRBD2 agrees at 8 bases. Germline loops: CDR1 LGHDT, CDR2 YNNKEL (reference sequence). The CDR3 loop spans 15 amino acids. Trimming cost V 4 bases and J 7 bases; bases outside gene matches: 9. CDR3 sequence: CASSLSSGLTNEQFF. For the CDR3, the DNA is TGTGCCAGCAGCCTTTCTAGCGGGCTGACAAATGAGCAGTTCTTC.

This clone was seen just once. The chain couples TRBV20-1 to TRBJ1-2, with no clear D. Germline CDR1 and CDR2: DFQATT and SNEGSKA (reference sequence). Trimming stripped 6 bases from V and 7 bases from J, with 12 bases between. This CDR3 has 11 residues. CDR3: CSAIKEGGYTF. The CDR3 DNA reads TGCAGTGCAATTAAGGAAGGTGGCTACACCTTC.

The chain links TRBV2 to TRBJ1-6; 7 bases match TRBD1. Germline loops: CDR1 SNHLY, CDR2 FYNNEI. This CDR3 is built from 15 residues. V lost 3 bases, J lost 7 bases, and 6 bases stayed unmatched. The CDR3 region is CASSEGRQGNSPLHF. In nucleotides, the CDR3 is TGTGCCAGCAGTGAGGGAAGACAGGGAAATTCACCCCTCCACTTT. The full variable domain, completed using reference TRBV2 and TRBJ1-6, is EPEVTQTPSHQVTQMGQEVILRCVPISNHLYFYWYRQILGQKVEFLVSFYNNEISEKSEIFDDQFSVERPDGSNFTLKIRSTKLEDSAMYFCASSEGRQGNSPLHFGNGTRLTVT.

This clone was observed a few times. The chain has TRBV7-2 and TRBJ1-2; 10 bases fit TRBD1. From germline, CDR1 is SGHTA and CDR2 FQGNSA. Trimming at V came to 2 bases and at J to 1 base, leaving 1 base not matched to a gene. The CDR3 runs to 15 residues. The CDR3 sequence is CASSLRDRGNYGYTF. As DNA, the CDR3 is TGTGCCAGCAGCTTAAGGGACAGGGGTAACTATGGCTACACCTTC.

The chain has TRBV6-5 and TRBJ1-1; D gene unclear. The CDR3 is 15 residues long. Germline loops: CDR1 MNHEY, CDR2 SVGAGI. The ends were cut back, 0 bases at V and 5 bases at J, with 13 bases in the middle. The DNA for the CDR3 is TGTGCCAGCAGTTACTCGGCAGGCATGTTGACTGAAGCTTTCTTT. Protein product: CASSYSAGMLTEAFF.

The chain combines TRBV19 with TRBJ1-2; D ambiguous. The V and J ends lost 8 bases and 7 bases respectively, with 17 bases between them. The germline gives CDR1 LNHDA, CDR2 SQIVND (reference sequence). CDR3 length equals 13 residues. CDR3: CASGVGVASGYTF. As DNA, the CDR3 is TGTGCCAGTGGAGTCGGGGTTGCTTCTGGCTACACCTTC.